The rows below give T cell receptor beta chains drawn from one sample of a study of cytomegalovirus exposure and HLA in healthy donors. Some clones are missing from TCRdb's copy, which holds only in-frame ones; the method was immunoSEQ multiplex PCR. The sample carries some 160,000 clones, 82% recorded once. Material: PBMCs. These receptors were collected from a woman in her fifties or sixties in good health and CMV-seronegative. The CDR3 runs from the conserved cysteine through the conserved F or W. D genes are given only for firm matches. Not every row has a clone size; where given, it reads once, few, many or a size class.

cdr3_nt: TGTGCCAGCAGCGTAATGGAGGGCTCCTACAATGAGCAGTTCTTC
cdr3_aa: CASSVMEGSYNEQFF
v_call: TRBV9
d_call: -
clone_size: -
j_call: TRBJ2-1

cdr3_nt: TGTGCCAGTAGTATAGATCTCTGGACAGGAGTCTATGGCTACACCTTC
cdr3_aa: CASSIDLWTGVYGYTF
v_call: TRBV19
d_call: TRBD1
clone_size: once
j_call: TRBJ1-2

cdr3_nt: TGCGCCAGCAGCCAAGATCTAGTGGGGACAGGAACCTACAATGAGCAGTTCTTC
cdr3_aa: CASSQDLVGTGTYNEQFF
v_call: TRBV4-3
d_call: TRBD1
clone_size: -
j_call: TRBJ2-1

cdr3_nt: TGTGCCAGCAGCCAAGGGACACCCCGACTAGCCAAAAACATTCAGTACTTC
cdr3_aa: CASSQGTPRLAKNIQYF
v_call: TRBV14
d_call: -
clone_size: -
j_call: TRBJ2-4

cdr3_nt: TGCGCCAGCAGCCAAGGTAGATCGGGGGAAACCACAGATACGCAGTATTTT
cdr3_aa: CASSQGRSGETTDTQYF
v_call: TRBV4-3
d_call: -
clone_size: -
j_call: TRBJ2-3

cdr3_nt: TGTGCCAGCAGCCAAGACAGGGCTCGATACAATGAGCAGTTCTTC
cdr3_aa: CASSQDRARYNEQFF
v_call: TRBV5-4
d_call: TRBD1
clone_size: -
j_call: TRBJ2-1

cdr3_nt: TGTGCCAGCAGCTTAGAACCCTTCGCGCGGCAAGCTTTCTTT
cdr3_aa: CASSLEPFARQAFF
v_call: TRBV11-2
d_call: -
clone_size: -
j_call: TRBJ1-1

cdr3_nt: TGTGCCAGCAGTGAAGCGACAGGGTACAATGAGCAGTTCTTC
cdr3_aa: CASSEATGYNEQFF
v_call: TRBV6-1
d_call: TRBD1
clone_size: once
j_call: TRBJ2-1

cdr3_nt: TGTGCCAGCTCACCACAACAGGGGGCAGGTAATGAGCAGTTCTTC
cdr3_aa: CASSPQQGAGNEQFF
v_call: TRBV18
d_call: TRBD1
clone_size: -
j_call: TRBJ2-1

cdr3_nt: TGCGCCAGCAGCTTGGGGCGGGAGTGGGAGACCCAGTACTTC
cdr3_aa: CASSLGREWETQYF
v_call: TRBV5-1
d_call: TRBD2
clone_size: -
j_call: TRBJ2-5

cdr3_nt: TGTGCCAGCACCATAGTCTTACAGAGCGATACGCAGTATTTT
cdr3_aa: CASTIVLQSDTQYF
v_call: TRBV6-6
d_call: -
clone_size: -
j_call: TRBJ2-3